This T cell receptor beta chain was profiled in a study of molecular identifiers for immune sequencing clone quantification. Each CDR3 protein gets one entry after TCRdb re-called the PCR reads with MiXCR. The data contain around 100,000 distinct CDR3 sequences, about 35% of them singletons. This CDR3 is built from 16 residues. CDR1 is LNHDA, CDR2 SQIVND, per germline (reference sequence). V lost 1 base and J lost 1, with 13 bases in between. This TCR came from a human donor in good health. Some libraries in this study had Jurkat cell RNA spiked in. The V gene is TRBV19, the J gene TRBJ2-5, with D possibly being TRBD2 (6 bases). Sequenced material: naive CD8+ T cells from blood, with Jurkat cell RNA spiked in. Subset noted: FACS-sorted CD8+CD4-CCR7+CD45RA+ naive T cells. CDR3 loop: CASSIGRRGFQETQYF. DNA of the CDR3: TGTGCCAGTAGTATAGGACGGCGGGGTTTCCAAGAGACCCAGTACTTC.